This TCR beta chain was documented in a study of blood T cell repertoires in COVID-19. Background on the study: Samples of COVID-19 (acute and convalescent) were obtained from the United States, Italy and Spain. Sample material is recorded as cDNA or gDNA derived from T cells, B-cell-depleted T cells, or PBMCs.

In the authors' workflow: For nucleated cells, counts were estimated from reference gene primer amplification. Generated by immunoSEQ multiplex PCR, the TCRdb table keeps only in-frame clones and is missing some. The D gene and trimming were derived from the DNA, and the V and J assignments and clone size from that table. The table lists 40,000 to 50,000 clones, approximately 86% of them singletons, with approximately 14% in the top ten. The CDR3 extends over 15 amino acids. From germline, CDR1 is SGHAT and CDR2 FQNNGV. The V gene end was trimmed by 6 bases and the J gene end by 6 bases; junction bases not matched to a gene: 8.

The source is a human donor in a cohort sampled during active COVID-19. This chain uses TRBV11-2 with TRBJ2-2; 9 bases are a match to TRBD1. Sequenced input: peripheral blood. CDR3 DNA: TGTGCCAGCAGGTCACTACAGGGGGCCGCCGGGGAGCTGTTTTTT. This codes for CASRSLQGAAGELFF.